This TCR beta chain was recovered during a study of cytomegalovirus exposure and HLA in healthy donors. PCR was performed using 60 Vbeta and 13 Jbeta primers. Using immunoSEQ multiplex PCR, the repertoire was profiled, and TCRdb retains in-frame clones only, with some absent. Among over 150,000 clones, about four fifths were seen once, and the ten largest hold roughly an eighth. Study outcomes and limitations: Presence/absence analysis assumed near-uniform sequencing depth across donors. According to an earlier analysis, most TCR beta V segments yielded productive rearrangements about 90% or about 30% of the time.

It was healthy bone marrow donors who served as donors. The CDR3 has 18 amino acids. The germline V and J ends were trimmed by 3 bases and 0 bases, with 17 bases remaining between them. CDR1 and CDR2 from the germline V gene are LNHDA and SQIVND (reference sequence). Remarks on this clone: The target antigen is unknown.

The clonotype comes from a woman between 50 and 59 years old in good health and CMV-seronegative. The V call is TRBV19, the J call TRBJ1-4; D is ambiguous. The sequencing input was PBMCs. The CDR3 protein is CASSMGLGLIATNEKLFF. The CDR3 DNA is TGTGCCAGTAGTATGGGTTTGGGCCTAATTGCAACTAATGAAAAACTGTTTTTT. Combining the CDR3 with reference TRBV19 and TRBJ1-4 gives the whole variable domain DGGITQSPKYLFRKEGQNVTLSCEQNLNHDAMYWYRQDPGQGLRLIYYSQIVNDFQKGDIAEGYSVSREKKESFPLTVTSAQKNPTAFYLCASSMGLGLIATNEKLFFGSGTQLSVL.